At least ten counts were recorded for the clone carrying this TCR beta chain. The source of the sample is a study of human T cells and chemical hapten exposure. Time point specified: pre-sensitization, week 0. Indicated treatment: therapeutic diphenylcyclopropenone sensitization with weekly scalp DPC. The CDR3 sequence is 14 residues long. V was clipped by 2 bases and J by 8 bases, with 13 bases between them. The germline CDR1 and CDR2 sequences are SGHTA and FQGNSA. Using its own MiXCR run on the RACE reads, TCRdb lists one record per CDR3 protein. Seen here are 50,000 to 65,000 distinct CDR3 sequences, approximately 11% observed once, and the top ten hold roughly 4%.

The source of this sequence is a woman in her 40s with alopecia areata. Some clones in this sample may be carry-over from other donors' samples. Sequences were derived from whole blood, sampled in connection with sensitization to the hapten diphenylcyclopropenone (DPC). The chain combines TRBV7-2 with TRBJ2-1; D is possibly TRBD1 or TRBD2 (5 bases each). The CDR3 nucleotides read TGTGCCAGCAGCTTAAGGGGAGAGTTCGATGAGCAGTTCTTC. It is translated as CASSLRGEFDEQFF.